This TCR beta chain was recorded in a study of cytomegalovirus exposure and HLA in healthy donors. Turning to the study itself: From donors who were HLA-typed, an early data release held 70 million to 90 million unique TCRs.

PCR was performed using 60 Vbeta and 13 Jbeta primers. TCRdb keeps only in-frame clones here, not all; method: immunoSEQ multiplex PCR. The top ten hold 6.1% of the sample, which has 100,000 or so clones, more than 80% seen once. V gave up 5 bases and J gave up 3 bases; unmatched junction bases: 7. From germline, CDR1 is SGHNT and CDR2 YENEEA. The CDR3 is made up of 14 amino acids. With regard to this clone: The antigen is not known. Other nucleotide sequences from this sample produce the same CDR3.

Study-level results: There were some public TCRs occurring in many donors, but most TCR sequences were rare.

The sequenced material came from PBMCs. This sequence was found in a man in his late teens or twenties in good health and CMV-seronegative. The chain carries TRBV11-3 and TRBJ2-7, with 7 bases fitting TRBD1. The CDR3 loop reads CASSPRRTGYEQYF. DNA of the CDR3: TGTGCCAGCAGCCCCCGCCGGACAGGCTACGAGCAGTACTTC.